This record looks at one TCR beta chain sequence and its context. The antigen is unknown. This sample was included in a study of OX40 agonist ivuxolimab in advanced cancers. Study at large: Aged roughly 20 to 79 with a mean of roughly 63 years, they were about 78% male. Overall study findings and caveats: Patients who responded partially at 0.1-3.0 mg/kg showed clonal expansion ranking among the lowest. Certain nonresponding patients likewise had low normalized T-cell clonal expansion.

The CDR3 has 16 amino acids. Germline-derived CDR1 and CDR2 are SGHNT and YENEEA. V was pared by 1 base and J by 2 bases, with 2 bases of the junction left unmatched. The repertoire was sequenced with immunoSEQ multiplex PCR; TCRdb's copy has only in-frame clones and lacks some. The table shows 60,000 to 90,000 clones, with about 80% occurring only once. The sequenced sample was CD4+ or CD8+ T cells sorted from blood, obtained in a trial of the OX40 agonist ivuxolimab. The chain recombines TRBV11-3 with TRBJ2-3; 11 bases match TRBD2. This receptor was taken from an adult with an advanced solid tumor such as melanoma, head and neck, liver or kidney cancer. The chain's CDR3 is CASSLVAGGITDTQYF. CDR3 DNA: TGTGCCAGCAGCTTAGTAGCGGGAGGGATCACAGATACGCAGTATTTT.